The table lists the clone carrying this T cell receptor (beta chain) with a few counts. Antigen specificity is unknown. This entry is derived from a study of CD8 T cells in ankylosing spondylitis. Study observations and caveats: Significant enrichment of disease-linked clones was reported in matched ankylosing spondylitis synovial fluid. Characteristic of ankylosing spondylitis blood, it appeared, was a TCR beta motif comprising several highly homologous variants.

In making TCR beta libraries, quantitative 5'-RACE with molecular barcodes was used. One entry per CDR3 protein, called by TCRdb with MiXCR from the 5' RACE reads. The sample lists about 480,000 distinct CDR3 sequences; more than 15% were seen once. Sequenced material: blood, either unsorted or a sorted T cell fraction (not recorded which). The receptor was isolated from a male donor with ankylosing spondylitis.

The chain's CDR3 is CASSLARDRGRETQYF. CDR3 DNA sequence: TGTGCCAGCAGTTTAGCCCGAGACAGGGGGCGAGAGACCCAGTACTTC. The chain recombines TRBV12-3 or TRBV12-4 with TRBJ2-5; 10 nucleotides align to TRBD1. Losses at the gene ends were 0 bases for V and 4 bases for J; bases not matched to a gene: 5. CDR3 length: 16 residues.